Below, 26 T cell receptor beta chains from the same sample are listed, as sequenced in a study. TCRdb re-analysed the RT-PCR reads in MiXCR, keeping a single row per CDR3 protein. The sample includes more than 550,000 distinct CDR3 sequences, approximately 15% of them seen just once. What was sequenced was memory CD4+ T cells from blood. Every receptor here comes from a female donor in good health, serving as a healthy control.

The rearrangement joins TRBV6-1 to TRBJ2-3; TRBD2 matches 7 bases. CDR3 size: 17 residues. Trimming at V came to 2 bases and at J to 0 bases, leaving 8 bases not matched to a gene. The germline gives CDR1 MNHNS, CDR2 SASEGT. The CDR3 protein is CASSERRGGPSTDTQYF. The CDR3 DNA reads TGTGCCAGCAGTGAACGACGGGGAGGGCCGAGCACAGATACGCAGTATTTT.

This chain connects TRBV28 to TRBJ2-3; 9 bases are a match to TRBD1. Germline V CDR1 and CDR2: MDHEN, SYDVKM. This CDR3 spans 16 amino acids. V lost 2 bases to trimming and J lost 3 bases; unmatched junction nucleotides: 6. The CDR3 sequence: CASSLPPGQGTDTQYF. The CDR3 DNA follows: TGTGCCAGCAGTTTACCCCCGGGACAGGGAACAGATACGCAGTATTTT.

This clonotype was detected many times. This chain uses TRBV12-3 or TRBV12-4 with TRBJ2-1, with TRBD1 matching over 8 bases. This CDR3 comprises 15 residues. V shed 8 bases and J 4 bases; nucleotides not matched to a gene: 10. The CDR3, as DNA: TGTGCCAGCGAAAAGGTCCAGGGGGCTTACAATGAGCAGTTCTTC. It specifies CASEKVQGAYNEQFF.

This sequence joins TRBV29-1 and TRBJ2-5; possibly TRBD2 for D (6 bases). Trimming took 2 bases from V and 3 from J, leaving 19 bases between them. This CDR3 spans 16 amino acids. CDR1 and CDR2 from the germline V gene are SQVTM and ANQGSEA. CDR3 coding DNA: TGCAGCGTTGAAATGGGGCTAGCGAGAATAAAAGAGACCCAGTACTTC. Its translation: CSVEMGLARIKETQYF.

The chain recombines TRBV11-2 with TRBJ1-3, with D perhaps TRBD1 (6 bases). Trimming took off 4 bases at V and 4 bases at J, with 14 bases between the two ends. Germline values: CDR1 SGHAT, CDR2 FQNNGV. The CDR3 spans 15 residues. The CDR3 reads CASSSTGYSGNTIYF. CDR3 nucleotides: TGTGCCAGCAGCTCCACAGGGTATTCGGGAAACACCATATATTTT.

This clonotype came up a few times. The chain couples TRBV7-6 to TRBJ2-7, with 8 bases lining up with TRBD2. Trimming removed 5 bases from V and 0 bases from J; junction bases left unmatched: 6. The CDR3 loop spans 15 amino acids. The germline CDR1 and CDR2 sequences are SGHVS and FNYEAQ. The CDR3 reads CASSPGGASSYEQYF. CDR3 DNA sequence: TGTGCCAGCAGCCCCGGGGGGGCCAGCTCCTACGAGCAGTACTTC. Full variable domain (missing parts from reference TRBV7-6 and TRBJ2-7): GAGVSQSPRYKVTKRGQDVALRCDPISGHVSLYWYRQALGQGPEFLTYFNYEAQQDKSGLPNDRFSAERPEGSISTLTIQRTEQRDSAMYRCASSPGGASSYEQYFGPGTRLTVT.

The chain combines TRBV20-1 with TRBJ1-2; 10 bases agree with TRBD1. V trimming: 2 bases; J trimming: 6 bases; junction bases outside the gene matches: 3. The CDR3 contains 13 residues. The germline V gene has CDR1 DFQATT and CDR2 SNEGSKA (reference sequence). CDR3 amino acids: CSARPGQGHGYTF. CDR3 DNA: TGCAGTGCTAGACCGGGACAGGGGCATGGCTACACCTTC.

This clonotype was picked up a small number of times. This rearrangement joins TRBV7-9 to TRBJ1-1; the D is unclear. The CDR3 extends over 14 amino acids. The germline V gene encodes CDR1 SEHNR and CDR2 FQNEAQ (reference sequence). The V end was cut by 0 bases, the J end by 4 bases, with 9 bases between. The CDR3 reads CASSLASKGTEAFF. The CDR3 DNA reads TGTGCCAGCAGCTTAGCGTCCAAGGGCACTGAAGCTTTCTTT.

The chain employs TRBV18 and TRBJ2-7, with D perhaps TRBD2 (5 bases). The CDR3 length is 14 residues. Germline V lookup: CDR1 KGHSH, CDR2 LQKENI. Deletions cut 1 base from V and 6 bases from J, with 13 bases between. Here the CDR3 DNA reads TGTGCCAGCTCACCACAGGCAGAAGGAGGCGAGCAGTACTTC. Protein product: CASSPQAEGGEQYF.

The chain recombines TRBV7-8 with TRBJ2-5; 10 positions agree with TRBD1. This CDR3 is 15 amino acids long. With V trimmed by 5 bases and J by 4 bases, 7 bases remained unmatched. Germline lookup yields CDR1 SGHVS and CDR2 FQNEAQ. In nucleotides, the CDR3 is TGTGCCAGCAGCGTAGACAGGGGGCTGGGAGAGACCCAGTACTTC. As protein: CASSVDRGLGETQYF.

The genes are TRBV3-1 and TRBJ1-3; unclear D gene. The V gene lost 5 bases and the J gene lost 2 bases, with 13 bases spanning the gap. The length of the CDR3 is 15 residues. CDR1 is LGHDT and CDR2 is YNNKEL in the germline V gene (reference sequence). The CDR3 DNA reads as TGTGCCAGCAGCTATGGGATTGGGGCTGGAAACACCATATATTTT. This sequence encodes CASSYGIGAGNTIYF.

This sequence joins TRBV21-1 and TRBJ1-6; the table assigns TRBD1, which was not confirmed against the DNA. TRBV21-1 is assigned pseudogene status. The CDR3 has 19 amino acids. CDR3 in DNA: TGTGCCAGCAGCAACCTGGGGGACAGCACCTTCTCCTATAATTCACCCCTCCACTTT. Translation gives CASSNLGDSTFSYNSPLHF.

In this sample, this clonotype turned up many times. J is TRBJ2-2 and V is TRBV6-5; D possibly matches TRBD1 or TRBD2 (5 bases each). The CDR3 has 16 amino acids. The germline V gene encodes CDR1 MNHEY and CDR2 SVGAGI. V gave up 3 bases and J gave up 1 base, with 12 bases separating them. CDR3 residues: CASSYRDAGNTGELFF. CDR3 sequence (DNA): TGTGCCAGCAGTTATAGGGACGCCGGGAACACCGGGGAGCTGTTTTTT.

The chain carries TRBV7-8 and TRBJ2-7; TRBD1 matches at 10 bases. V trimming: 5 bases; J trimming: 6 bases; junction bases outside the gene matches: 7. This CDR3 comprises 14 residues. The germline gives CDR1 SGHVS, CDR2 FQNEAQ. The CDR3 spells CASSQKRTGGEQYF. The CDR3 DNA sequence: TGTGCCAGCAGCCAAAAAAGGACAGGGGGCGAGCAGTACTTC.

A few counts support this clonotype. The CDR3 loop reads CASSPPGRESGNTIYF. CDR3 nucleotide sequence: TGTGCCAGCTCACCACCGGGCAGGGAGTCCGGAAACACCATATATTTT. The chain uses TRBV18 and TRBJ1-3; D might be TRBD1 (5 bases). V dropped 0 bases and J dropped 4 bases, with 13 bases sitting between them. The CDR3 sequence is 16 residues long. Germline CDR1 KGHSH, CDR2 LQKENI.

This clonotype was seen a single time. The chain uses TRBV5-6 and TRBJ1-1; 10 bases agree with TRBD1. This CDR3 spans 14 amino acids. Trimming at V came to 3 bases and at J to 4 bases, leaving 3 bases not matched to a gene. CDR1 SGHDT and CDR2 YYEEEE come from the germline V gene. The CDR3 sequence: CASSWTGGFTEAFF. The CDR3 DNA reads TGTGCCAGCAGCTGGACAGGGGGATTCACTGAAGCTTTCTTT.

This clonotype was seen many times. The V and J genes are TRBV29-1 and TRBJ2-3, with a weak D call TRBD2 (6 bases). CDR1 SQVTM and CDR2 ANQGSEA come from the germline V gene. CDR3 length equals 14 residues. V was pared by 4 bases and J by 2 bases, with 13 bases between. The CDR3 DNA follows: TGCAGCGTTGGTTGGGGGGATGACACAGATACGCAGTATTTT. Its translation is CSVGWGDDTDTQYF.

This clonotype was observed a handful of times. J is TRBJ2-1 and V is TRBV7-6; 8 nucleotides line up with TRBD2. V gave up 2 bases and J gave up 10 bases; unmatched junction bases: 13. Germline values: CDR1 SGHVS, CDR2 FNYEAQ. This CDR3 spans 16 amino acids. In nucleotides, the CDR3 is TGTGCCAGCAGCTTAACCAACCCGTTGGTAGCGGGAGAGCAGTTCTTC. Its protein is CASSLTNPLVAGEQFF. The full variable domain, in which reference TRBV7-6 and TRBJ2-1 provide the parts outside the CDR3, is GAGVSQSPRYKVTKRGQDVALRCDPISGHVSLYWYRQALGQGPEFLTYFNYEAQQDKSGLPNDRFSAERPEGSISTLTIQRTEQRDSAMYRCASSLTNPLVAGEQFFGPGTRLTVL.

The chain joins TRBV9 to TRBJ2-1, with D maybe TRBD2 (5 bases). V lost 3 bases and J lost 3, with 19 bases in between. The CDR3 spans 17 residues. Germline V gene lookup returns CDR1 SGDLS and CDR2 YYNGEE. CDR3 bases: TGTGCCAGCAGCGCTCCCTCCGGAGCGGATATCTACAATGAGCAGTTCTTC. Translating gives CASSAPSGADIYNEQFF.

This clonotype was seen only a few times. The chain has TRBV12-3 or TRBV12-4 and TRBJ2-3; tentatively, D is TRBD1 or TRBD2 (5 bases each). CDR3 length: 15 residues. V was cut by 3 bases and J by 3 bases, with 13 bases left in between. The chain's CDR3 is CASSLWGLGTDTQYF. The DNA for the CDR3 is TGTGCCAGCAGTTTGTGGGGGTTAGGGACAGATACGCAGTATTTT.

This clonotype has at least ten counts. The chain is built from TRBV7-3 and TRBJ2-7, with a tentative D call TRBD2 (5 bases). The CDR3 extends over 12 amino acids. Looked up from germline, CDR1 is SGHTA and CDR2 is FQGTGA. Deletions cut 1 base from V and 7 bases from J, with 8 bases between. CDR3 region: CASSLSSGEQYF. The CDR3 DNA reads TGTGCCAGCAGCTTAAGTTCGGGAGAGCAGTACTTC.

The chain couples TRBV20-1 to TRBJ2-1; TRBD2 aligns across 13 bases. CDR1 is DFQATT and CDR2 is SNEGSKA in the germline V gene (reference sequence). This CDR3 is built from 17 residues. Trimming removed 1 base from V and 4 bases from J; junction bases left unmatched: 7. Here the CDR3 reads CSARVRTSGRTYNEQFF. The CDR3 nucleotides read TGCAGTGCTAGAGTTCGGACTAGCGGGAGAACTTACAATGAGCAGTTCTTC.

This clonotype was detected ten times or more. This rearrangement joins TRBV5-1 to TRBJ2-5, with 9 bases aligning to TRBD2. With V trimmed by 3 bases and J by 3 bases, 12 bases remained unmatched. Germline loops: CDR1 SGHRS, CDR2 YFSETQ. The CDR3 has 17 amino acids. CDR3 in amino acids: CASSSQIFSGGKETQYF. The CDR3 DNA reads TGCGCCAGCAGCTCGCAGATATTTAGCGGGGGAAAAGAGACCCAGTACTTC.

This clonotype was seen a few times. The V call is TRBV6-2 or TRBV6-3, the J call TRBJ2-2; tentative D call: TRBD2 (7 bases). The germline CDR1 and CDR2 sequences are MNHEY and SVGEGT. This CDR3 is 18 amino acids long. Trimming took 5 bases from V and 2 from J, leaving 21 bases between them. DNA of the CDR3: TGTGCCAGCAGTCCCGCCGCGGGGGCACTAGCCAACACCGGGGAGCTGTTTTTT. Residues: CASSPAAGALANTGELFF.

This clonotype was observed many times. The CDR3 DNA sequence: TGCGCCAGCAGCTTGGGCACTCTCTACGAGCAGTACTTC. As protein: CASSLGTLYEQYF. This chain links TRBV5-1 with TRBJ2-7, with unresolved D. This CDR3 has 13 residues. Germline V lookup: CDR1 SGHRS, CDR2 YFSETQ. Between the trimmed V and J ends, which lost 0 bases and 3 bases, there was a span of 7 bases.

In this sample, this clonotype turned up many times. The chain links TRBV20-1 to TRBJ1-5, with no clear D. CDR1 is DFQATT and CDR2 is SNEGSKA in the germline V gene (reference sequence). The CDR3 spans 12 residues. Trimming shortened V by 1 base and J by 4 bases, and 5 bases separated the two germline ends. The CDR3 loop is CSARVMNQPQHF. CDR3 sequence (DNA): TGCAGTGCTAGAGTAATGAATCAGCCCCAGCATTTT.